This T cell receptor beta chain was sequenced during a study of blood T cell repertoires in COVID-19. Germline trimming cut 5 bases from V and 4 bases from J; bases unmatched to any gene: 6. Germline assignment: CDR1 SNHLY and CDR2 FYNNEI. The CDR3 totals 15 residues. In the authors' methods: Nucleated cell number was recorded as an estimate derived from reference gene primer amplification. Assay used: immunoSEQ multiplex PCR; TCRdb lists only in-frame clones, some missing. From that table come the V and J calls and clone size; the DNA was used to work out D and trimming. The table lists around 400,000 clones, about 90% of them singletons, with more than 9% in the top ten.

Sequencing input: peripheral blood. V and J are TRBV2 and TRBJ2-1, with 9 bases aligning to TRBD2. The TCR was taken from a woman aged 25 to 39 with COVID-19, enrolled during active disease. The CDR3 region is CASSLAGVGYNEQFF. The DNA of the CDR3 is TGTGCCAGCAGTTTAGCGGGAGTGGGGTACAATGAGCAGTTCTTC.